This TCR beta chain stems from a study of CD8 T cells in Susac syndrome (dated by TCRdb to between 2019 and 2020). At the level of the whole study: Among the Susac syndrome patients who were sequenced, clinically active disease was present in over 5 and clinical remission was observed in roughly eight. Susac syndrome patients were therapy-naive, on corticosteroids (some also receiving IVIg), or on IVIg alone at blood withdrawal. The study used repertoire sequencing to test whether antigen drove CD8+ T cell activation and differentiation in Susac syndrome.

RNA was extracted using the RNeasy kit, and about 0.5 to 1 ug of the RNA was reverse transcribed with random hexamers. The immunoSEQ multiplex PCR assay, which covers 54 Vbeta and 13 Jbeta segments, was used to amplify TCR beta CDR3 regions. PCR amplification bias was corrected using a synthetic template baseline for primer optimization and computational correction. Per the authors' processing: Reads were assigned to V, D and J genes according to IMGT and analyzed in immunoSEQ Analyzer, with only productive sequences retained. Clonality was computed as one minus Shannon entropy normalized by log2 of the number of productive unique sequences. Public and private clones were assessed among the 100 most prevalent clones of each patient and control. Clones were defined as Susac-specific when absent from the healthy and MS cohorts, from over a thousand published viral clones and from other ImmuneACCESS disease sequences. The public reads were reprocessed in TCRdb via fastp at Q25 and MiXCR, keeping in-frame beta chains. Every entry covers one CDR3 protein and lists the most common genes and DNA from its rows. TCRdb's processing, not the authors', yielded these V and J calls. The sample contains roughly 180,000 distinct CDR3 sequences, around 94% of them found a single time. 0.095% to 0.1% of the sample lies in the top ten.

Peripheral blood CD8+ and CD4+ T cells from healthy donors, Susac syndrome patients and multiple sclerosis patients were profiled using high-throughput TCR beta sequencing. The Susac syndrome patients fulfilled recently defined diagnostic criteria for either definite or probable disease. Bulk CD8+ and CD4+ T cells were purified by magnetic negative isolation, while CD8+ TEMRA cells were enriched using FACS. Blood was collected in EDTA tubes and processed within 24 hours, with PBMCs isolated through density gradient centrifugation. PBMCs intended for TCR sequencing were cryopreserved in liquid nitrogen and thawed later in a water bath at 37 degrees C. The sorted or isolated CD4+, CD8+ and CD8+ TEMRA cells had a purity of 90% or higher. Here is what the overall study found, with its caveats: The CD4+ T cell repertoire of patients with Susac syndrome showed no detectable clonal expansion. The number of individuals in the TCR sequencing and HLA analysis was recognized as being relatively small.

The CDR3 starts with the cysteine, ends with the phenylalanine, and has 18 residues. Solely the CDR3 DNA is kept, with 54 bases framed from the first base. As to this clonotype: Its antigen is currently not known. Compared with germline, one end of the junction differs, possibly owing to a read error.

Recombination joined TRBV23-1 with TRBJ1-5; no D gene is confidently identified. TRBV23-1 counts as an open reading frame of uncertain function. The TCR comes from a human donor with Susac syndrome. The specimen sequenced was CD4+ T cells from PBMCs. The CDR3 is CASSQYSSGFYGNQPQHF. The DNA reads as follows: TGCGCTAGCAGTCAATACTCGAGTGGGTTTTACGGCAATCAGCCCCAGCATTTT.